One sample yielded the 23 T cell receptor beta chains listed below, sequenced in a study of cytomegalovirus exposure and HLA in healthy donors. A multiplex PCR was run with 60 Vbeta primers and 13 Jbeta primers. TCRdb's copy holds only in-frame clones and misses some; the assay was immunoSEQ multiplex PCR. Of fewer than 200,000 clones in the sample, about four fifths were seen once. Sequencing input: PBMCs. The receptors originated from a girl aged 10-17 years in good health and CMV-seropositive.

As DNA, the CDR3 is TGTGCCAGCAGCTTCGAGGGGGATGGCTACACCTTC. This translates into CASSFEGDGYTF. The gene calls are TRBV11-2 and TRBJ1-2; a weak D match, TRBD1 (6 bases). Germline V gene lookup returns CDR1 SGHAT and CDR2 FQNNGV. V lost 3 bases to trimming and J lost 6 bases, with 8 bases between them. The CDR3 covers 12 residues.

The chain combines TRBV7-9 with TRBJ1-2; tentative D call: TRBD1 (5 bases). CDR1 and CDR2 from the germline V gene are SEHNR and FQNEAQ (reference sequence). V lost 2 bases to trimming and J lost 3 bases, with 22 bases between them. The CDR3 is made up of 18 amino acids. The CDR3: CASSLWVIGARGDYGYTF. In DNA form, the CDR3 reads TGTGCCAGCAGCTTATGGGTAATCGGGGCCCGCGGGGACTATGGCTACACCTTC.

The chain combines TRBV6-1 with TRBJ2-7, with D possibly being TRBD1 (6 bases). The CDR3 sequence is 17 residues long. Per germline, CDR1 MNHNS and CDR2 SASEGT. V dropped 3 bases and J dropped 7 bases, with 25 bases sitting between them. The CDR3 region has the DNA TGTGCCAGCAGTGAGGCCTCGGGACAAGACACCCCTCAGGAGCAGTACTTC. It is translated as CASSEASGQDTPQEQYF.

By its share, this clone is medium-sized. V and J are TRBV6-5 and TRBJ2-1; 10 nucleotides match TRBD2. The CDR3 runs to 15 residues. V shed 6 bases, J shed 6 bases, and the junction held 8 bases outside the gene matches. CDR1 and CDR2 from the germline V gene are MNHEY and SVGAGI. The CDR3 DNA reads TGTGCCAGCAGCCCTCTAGCGGGAGTTCTCAATGAGCAGTTCTTC. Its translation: CASSPLAGVLNEQFF.

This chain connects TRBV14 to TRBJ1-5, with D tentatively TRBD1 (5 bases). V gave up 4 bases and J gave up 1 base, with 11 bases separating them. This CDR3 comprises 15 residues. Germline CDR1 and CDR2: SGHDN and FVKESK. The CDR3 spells CASSRRGRSNQPQHF. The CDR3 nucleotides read TGTGCCAGCAGCCGGAGGGGCAGGAGCAATCAGCCCCAGCATTTT.

CDR3 DNA sequence: TGTGCCAGCAGTGAATTGAGTTGGGAGGGTTACTATGGCTACACCTTC. This gives the protein CASSELSWEGYYGYTF. The rearrangement uses TRBV25-1 and TRBJ1-2; no clear D gene. CDR3 length equals 16 residues. With 1 base removed from V and 3 bases from J, the gap between germline ends came to 15 bases. The germline V gene has CDR1 MGHDK and CDR2 SYGVNS.

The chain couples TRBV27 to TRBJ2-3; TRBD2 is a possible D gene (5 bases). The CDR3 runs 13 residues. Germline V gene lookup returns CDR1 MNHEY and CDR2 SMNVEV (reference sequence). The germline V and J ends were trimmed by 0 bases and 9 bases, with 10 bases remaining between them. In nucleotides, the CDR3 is TGTGCCAGCAGTTTATCGAACGGGGAGACGCAGTATTTT. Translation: CASSLSNGETQYF.

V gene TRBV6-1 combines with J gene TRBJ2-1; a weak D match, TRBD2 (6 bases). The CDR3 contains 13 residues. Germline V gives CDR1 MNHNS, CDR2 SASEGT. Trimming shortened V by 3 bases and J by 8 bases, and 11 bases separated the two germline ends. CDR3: CASSERGYHEQFF. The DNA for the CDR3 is TGTGCCAGCAGTGAGCGGGGATACCATGAGCAGTTCTTC.

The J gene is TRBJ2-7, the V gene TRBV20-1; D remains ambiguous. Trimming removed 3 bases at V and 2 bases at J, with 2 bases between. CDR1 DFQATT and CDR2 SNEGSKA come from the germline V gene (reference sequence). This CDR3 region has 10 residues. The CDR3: CSASTYEQYF. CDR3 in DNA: TGCAGTGCTAGTACCTACGAGCAGTACTTC.

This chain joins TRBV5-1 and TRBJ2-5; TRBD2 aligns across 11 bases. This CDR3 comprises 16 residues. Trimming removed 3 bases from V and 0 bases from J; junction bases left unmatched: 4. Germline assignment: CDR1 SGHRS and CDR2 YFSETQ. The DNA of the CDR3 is TGCGCCAGCAGCTCGGGACTAGCGGCCTACCAAGAGACCCAGTACTTC. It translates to CASSSGLAAYQETQYF. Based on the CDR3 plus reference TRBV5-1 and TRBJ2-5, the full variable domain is KAGVTQTPRYLIKTRGQQVTLSCSPISGHRSVSWYQQTPGQGLQFLFEYFSETQRNKGNFPGRFSGRQFSNSRSEMNVSTLELGDSALYLCASSSGLAAYQETQYFGPGTRLLVL.

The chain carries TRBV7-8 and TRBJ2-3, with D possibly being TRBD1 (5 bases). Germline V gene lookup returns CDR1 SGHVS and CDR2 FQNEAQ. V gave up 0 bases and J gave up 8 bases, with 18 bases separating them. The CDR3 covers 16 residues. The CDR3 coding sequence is TGTGCCAGCAGCTTAGCTACGGCAGGGTCAGTTGGTACGCAGTATTTT. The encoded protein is CASSLATAGSVGTQYF. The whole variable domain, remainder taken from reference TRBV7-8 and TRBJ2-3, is GAGVSQSPRYKVAKRGQDVALRCDPISGHVSLFWYQQALGQGPEFLTYFQNEAQLDKSGLPSDRFFAERPEGSVSTLKIQRTQQEDSAVYLCASSLATAGSVGTQYFGPGTRLTVL.

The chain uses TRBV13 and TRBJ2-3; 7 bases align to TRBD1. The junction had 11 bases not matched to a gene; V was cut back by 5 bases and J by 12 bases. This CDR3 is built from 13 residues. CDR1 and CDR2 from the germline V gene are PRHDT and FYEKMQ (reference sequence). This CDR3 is CASSLLRQGPQYF. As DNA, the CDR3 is TGTGCCAGCAGCCTCCTCCGACAGGGTCCCCAGTATTTT.

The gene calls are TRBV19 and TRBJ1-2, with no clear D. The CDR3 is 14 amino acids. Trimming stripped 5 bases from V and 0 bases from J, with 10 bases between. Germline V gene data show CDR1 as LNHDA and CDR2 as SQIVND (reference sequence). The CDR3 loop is CASSASGANYGYTF. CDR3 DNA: TGTGCCAGTAGTGCAAGCGGGGCTAACTATGGCTACACCTTC.

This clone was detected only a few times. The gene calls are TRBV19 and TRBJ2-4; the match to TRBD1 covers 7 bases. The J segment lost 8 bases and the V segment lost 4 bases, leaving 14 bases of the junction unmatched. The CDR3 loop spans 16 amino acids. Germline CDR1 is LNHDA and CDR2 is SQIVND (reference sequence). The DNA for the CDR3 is TGTGCCAGTAGTAGGGACAGTGCAAGCGGTTACGACATTCAGTACTTC. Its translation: CASSRDSASGYDIQYF.

The CDR3 sequence is CAWLERAYGYTF. DNA of the CDR3: TGTGCCTGGTTAGAGAGGGCCTATGGCTACACCTTC. The rearrangement uses TRBV30 and TRBJ1-2, with D uncertain. The V gene's germline CDR1 is GTSNPN and CDR2 SVGIG (reference sequence). V gave up 5 bases and J gave up 4 bases, with 11 bases separating them. The CDR3 totals 12 residues.

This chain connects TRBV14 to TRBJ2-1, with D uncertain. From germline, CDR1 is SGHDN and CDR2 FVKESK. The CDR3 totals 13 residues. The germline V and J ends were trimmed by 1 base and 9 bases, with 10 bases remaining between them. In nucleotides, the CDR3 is TGTGCCAGCAGCCAAGGCTGGAAGCGTGAGCAGTTCTTC. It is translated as CASSQGWKREQFF.

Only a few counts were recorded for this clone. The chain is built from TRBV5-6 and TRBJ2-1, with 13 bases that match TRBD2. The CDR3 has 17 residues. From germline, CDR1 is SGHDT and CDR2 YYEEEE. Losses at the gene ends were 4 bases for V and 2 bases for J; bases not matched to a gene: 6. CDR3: CASSGLAGAKTYNEQFF. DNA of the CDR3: TGTGCCAGCAGCGGACTAGCGGGGGCCAAGACCTACAATGAGCAGTTCTTC.

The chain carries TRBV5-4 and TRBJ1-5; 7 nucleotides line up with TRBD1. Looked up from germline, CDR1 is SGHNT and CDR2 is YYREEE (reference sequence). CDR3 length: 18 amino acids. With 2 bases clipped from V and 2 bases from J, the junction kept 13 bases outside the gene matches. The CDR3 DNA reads TGTGCCAGCAGCTTCCTGGAAGGGGGCGCCGGGGGCAATCAGCCCCAGCATTTT. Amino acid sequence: CASSFLEGGAGGNQPQHF. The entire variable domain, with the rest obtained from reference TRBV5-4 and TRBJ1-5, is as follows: ETGVTQSPTHLIKTRGQQVTLRCSSQSGHNTVSWYQQALGQGPQFIFQYYREEENGRGNFPPRFSGLQFPNYSSELNVNALELDDSALYLCASSFLEGGAGGNQPQHFGDGTRLSIL.

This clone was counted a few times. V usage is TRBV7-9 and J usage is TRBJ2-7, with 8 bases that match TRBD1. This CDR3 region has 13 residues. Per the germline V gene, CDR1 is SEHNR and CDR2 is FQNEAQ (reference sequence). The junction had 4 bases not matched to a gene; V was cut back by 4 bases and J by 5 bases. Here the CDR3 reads CASSWETGDEQYF. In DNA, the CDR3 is TGTGCCAGCAGCTGGGAGACAGGGGACGAGCAGTACTTC.

The CDR3, as DNA: TGTGCCAGCAGTTTAGGGAGTGGGACAGCTAACTATGGCTACACCTTC. Protein sequence: CASSLGSGTANYGYTF. The chain employs TRBV27 and TRBJ1-2; TRBD1 matches 7 bases. This CDR3 region has 16 residues. Germline CDR1 is MNHEY and CDR2 is SMNVEV (reference sequence). V dropped 2 bases and J dropped 0; count of bases not matched to a gene: 6.

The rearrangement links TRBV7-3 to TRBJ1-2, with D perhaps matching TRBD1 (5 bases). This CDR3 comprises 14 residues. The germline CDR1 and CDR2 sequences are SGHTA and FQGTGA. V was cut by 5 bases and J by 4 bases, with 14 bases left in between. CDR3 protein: CASSPQRQSYGYTF. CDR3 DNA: TGTGCCAGCAGCCCACAGAGACAGTCCTATGGCTACACCTTC.

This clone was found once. The DNA of the CDR3 is TGTGCCAGCAGTGAGGGACAGTACAATCAGCCCCAGCATTTT. The encoded protein is CASSEGQYNQPQHF. The J gene is TRBJ1-5, the V gene TRBV2; 7 bases align to TRBD1. The CDR3 length is 14 residues. The germline gives CDR1 SNHLY, CDR2 FYNNEI. With 3 bases clipped from V and 3 bases from J, the junction kept 2 bases outside the gene matches.

In DNA form, the CDR3 reads TGTGCCAGCTCGAAACACGTAGGACAGGGCTACGAGCAGTACTTC. Encoded protein: CASSKHVGQGYEQYF. This chain uses TRBV2 with TRBJ2-7; 8 bases are shared with TRBD1. V dropped 8 bases and J dropped 3; count of bases not matched to a gene: 12. Germline V CDR1 and CDR2: SNHLY, FYNNEI. The CDR3 length is 15 residues. The full variable domain, in which reference TRBV2 and TRBJ2-7 provide the parts outside the CDR3, is EPEVTQTPSHQVTQMGQEVILRCVPISNHLYFYWYRQILGQKVEFLVSFYNNEISEKSEIFDDQFSVERPDGSNFTLKIRSTKLEDSAMYFCASSKHVGQGYEQYFGPGTRLTVT.